The clone carrying this T cell receptor beta chain has only a few counts. Antigen: not known. The sample is drawn from a study of T-cell memory formation after mild COVID-19. cDNA libraries for TCR alpha and TCR beta, carrying sample barcodes and UMIs, came from 5'RACE with constant-segment primers. TCRdb recomputed calls from the 5' RACE reads with MiXCR, one row per CDR3 protein. The table shows some 45,000 distinct CDR3 sequences, with around a quarter occurring only once. Broader study findings: Certain responding clones were present in pre-infection memory, suggesting participation of cross-reactive memory. Mainly CM and EM harbored the contracting CD4+ clones; mainly EMRA harbored the CD8+ ones. The authors left the SARS-CoV-2 specificity of second-wave clones peaking on day 37 unconfirmed.

Germline V gene data show CDR1 as ENHRY and CDR2 as SYGVKD. With 3 bases clipped from V and 4 bases from J, the junction kept 3 bases outside the gene matches. The CDR3 covers 14 residues. Material: PBMCs or a T cell subset sorted from them (not recorded which). The TCR was taken from a man aged 18 to 35 who had mild COVID-19 (a few samples of this study predate the infection). Cell type and time point are not known. The rearrangement joins TRBV10-3 to TRBJ2-1; 7 bases line up with TRBD1. The CDR3 here is CAISDPGQYNEQFF. DNA of the CDR3: TGTGCCATCAGTGATCCGGGACAGTACAATGAGCAGTTCTTC.